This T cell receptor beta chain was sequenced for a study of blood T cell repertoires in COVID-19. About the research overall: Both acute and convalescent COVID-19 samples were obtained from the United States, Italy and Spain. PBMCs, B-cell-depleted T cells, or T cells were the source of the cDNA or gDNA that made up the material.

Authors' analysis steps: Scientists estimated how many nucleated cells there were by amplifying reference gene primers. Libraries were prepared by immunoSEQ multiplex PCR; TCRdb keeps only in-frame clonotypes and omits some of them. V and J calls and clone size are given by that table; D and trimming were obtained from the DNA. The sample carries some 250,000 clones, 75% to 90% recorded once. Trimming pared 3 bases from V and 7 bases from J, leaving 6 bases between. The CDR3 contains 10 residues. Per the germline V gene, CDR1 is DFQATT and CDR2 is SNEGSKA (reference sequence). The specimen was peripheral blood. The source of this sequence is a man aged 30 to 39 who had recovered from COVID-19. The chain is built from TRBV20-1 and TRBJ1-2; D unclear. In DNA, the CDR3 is TGCAGTGCTAGTGTACTTGGCTACACCTTC. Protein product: CSASVLGYTF.